The 19 T cell receptor beta chains reported below all come from one sample, sequenced in a study of shared clonotypes between healthy human individuals (dated by TCRdb to between 2020 and 2021). CD8 naive samples consisted of CD45RO-negative cells that were positively selected for CCR7, yielding a CD45RA+CCR7+ population without TemRA cells. Library preparation was by the immunoSEQ multiplex PCR assay. TCRdb obtained this table from immuneACCESS and retained in-frame rearrangements with V and J assigned. These tables miss some clones; where compared with another copy, unresolved V genes account for less than half of the shortfall, and the remainder is unexplained. The sample table shows under 700,000 clones, and approximately 95% are seen once. Jointly, the top ten make up about 0.11% of the sample. The sequenced sample was naive CD8+ T cells sorted from blood. The cell subset or site label for this specimen denotes: CD45RA+CCR7+. These receptors were collected from a woman between 25 and 40 years old in good health.

The CDR3 DNA is TGTGCCAGCAGAAGGGGGTCAGGGCCCCAGCATTTT. Amino acids: CASRRGSGPQHF. The V and J genes are TRBV28 and TRBJ1-5; TRBD1 might be the D (6 bases). The CDR3 loop spans 12 amino acids. The V gene's germline CDR1 is MDHEN and CDR2 SYDVKM. V was cut by 6 bases and J by 9 bases, with 12 bases left in between.

The genes are TRBV27 and TRBJ1-2; D is unclear. This CDR3 spans 15 amino acids. Deletions cut 3 bases from V and 6 bases from J, with 17 bases between. The germline CDR1 and CDR2 sequences are MNHEY and SMNVEV (reference sequence). The CDR3 region has the DNA TGTGCCAGCAGTTTCGTCGGTTCCCTATTTGATGGCTACACCTTC. Protein product: CASSFVGSLFDGYTF.

V gene TRBV7-6 combines with J gene TRBJ1-2, with a possible D match to TRBD1 (5 bases). From germline, CDR1 is SGHVS and CDR2 FNYEAQ. The CDR3 totals 15 residues. V was trimmed by 2 bases and J by 6 bases, leaving 16 bases between them. CDR3 in amino acids: CASSLTFAGKDGYTF. The CDR3 DNA reads as TGTGCCAGCAGCTTAACGTTCGCAGGGAAAGATGGCTACACCTTC.

The chain recombines TRBV2 with TRBJ1-5; 8 bases line up with TRBD1. CDR3 size: 14 residues. The germline CDR1 and CDR2 sequences are SNHLY and FYNNEI. Germline trimming cut 8 bases from V and 6 bases from J; bases unmatched to any gene: 9. The CDR3 nucleotides read TGTGCCAGCGGTAACAGAGGACAGGGTCAGCCCCAGCATTTT. Translating gives CASGNRGQGQPQHF.

The chain carries TRBV7-9 and TRBJ1-1; D ambiguous. Germline-derived CDR1 and CDR2 are SEHNR and FQNEAQ (reference sequence). Trimming shortened V by 4 bases and J by 7 bases, and 10 bases separated the two germline ends. The CDR3 loop spans 12 amino acids. The CDR3 DNA follows: TGTGCCAGCAGCTGGAGACTTAGTGAAGCTTTCTTT. It encodes CASSWRLSEAFF. Full variable domain (remainder filled in from reference TRBV7-9 and TRBJ1-1): DTGVSQNPRHKITKRGQNVTFRCDPISEHNRLYWYRQTLGQGPEFLTYFQNEAQLEKSRLLSDRFSAERPKGSFSTLEIQRTEQGDSAMYLCASSWRLSEAFFGQGTRLTVV.

The chain combines TRBV30 with TRBJ1-3; TRBD1 might be the D (5 bases). Germline V CDR1 and CDR2: GTSNPN, SVGIG (reference sequence). Trimming pared 8 bases from V and 6 bases from J, leaving 8 bases between. The CDR3 has 10 amino acids. In DNA form, the CDR3 reads TGTGCCATGACAGTAAACACCATATATTTT. Protein: CAMTVNTIYF. The variable domain in full, with the rest retrieved from reference TRBV30 and TRBJ1-3, is SQTIHQWPATLVQPVGSPLSLECTVEGTSNPNLYWYRQAAGRGLQLLFYSVGIGQISSEVPQNLSASRPQDRQFILSSKKLLLSDSGFYLCAMTVNTIYFGEGSWLTVV.

As to this clone: This same CDR3 is encoded by further DNA sequences in the sample. CDR3 amino acids: CASSLGDTQYF. Here the CDR3 DNA reads TGTGCCAGCAGTTTAGGAGATACGCAGTATTTT. The chain couples TRBV28 to TRBJ2-3, with unresolved D. V was trimmed by 2 bases and J by 5 bases, leaving 2 bases between them. CDR3 length equals 11 residues. Germline V gives CDR1 MDHEN, CDR2 SYDVKM.

The chain couples TRBV28 to TRBJ2-7; no firm D call. V was pared by 4 bases and J by 3 bases, with 16 bases between. CDR3 length: 15 residues. The V gene's germline CDR1 is MDHEN and CDR2 SYDVKM. The CDR3 loop reads CASSYPRDKSYEQYF. In DNA form, the CDR3 reads TGTGCCAGCAGTTACCCCCGCGACAAGAGCTACGAGCAGTACTTC.

The chain uses TRBV2 and TRBJ2-7; weak D call: TRBD1 (6 bases). V was pared by 8 bases and J by 3 bases, with 14 bases between. Per germline, CDR1 SNHLY and CDR2 FYNNEI. The CDR3 has 13 residues. Written as DNA, the CDR3 is TGTGCCAGCGCAAGACAGGCTGGCTACGAGCAGTACTTC. Translating gives CASARQAGYEQYF.

The chain has TRBV6-5 and TRBJ2-2; D ambiguous. Germline V gene data show CDR1 as MNHEY and CDR2 as SVGAGI. Trimming removed 5 bases from V and 1 base from J, with 8 bases in between. The CDR3 loop spans 14 amino acids. As DNA, the CDR3 is TGTGCCAGCAGTACTGACTTGAACACCGGGGAGCTGTTTTTT. As protein: CASSTDLNTGELFF.

The DNA for the CDR3 is TGTGCCAGCAGCTTATTTAACGAGCAGTACTTC. Translation gives CASSLFNEQYF. This sequence joins TRBV7-6 and TRBJ2-5; no reliable D call. The assigned J gene may be wrong: the sequence end matches TRBJ2-7 better. The CDR3 totals 11 residues. Germline loops: CDR1 SGHVS, CDR2 FNYEAQ.

The chain combines TRBV5-6 with TRBJ2-7; a weak D match, TRBD2 (5 bases). The CDR3 totals 14 residues. Trimming left V 3 bases short and J 2 bases short, with 12 bases between. Germline V gene data show CDR1 as SGHDT and CDR2 as YYEEEE. The CDR3 sequence: CASSSTDSTYEQYF. The DNA of the CDR3 is TGTGCCAGCAGCTCAACGGACTCCACCTACGAGCAGTACTTC.

The V gene is TRBV27, the J gene TRBJ1-1; D gene unclear. In germline, CDR1 is MNHEY, CDR2 SMNVEV (reference sequence). This CDR3 comprises 14 residues. With 3 bases removed from V and 0 bases from J, the gap between germline ends came to 8 bases. CDR3 sequence: CASSLEFMNTEAFF. Here the CDR3 DNA reads TGTGCCAGCAGTTTGGAGTTCATGAACACTGAAGCTTTCTTT.

This chain joins TRBV28 and TRBJ1-2, with a weak D call TRBD1 (5 bases). Germline V lookup: CDR1 MDHEN, CDR2 SYDVKM. This CDR3 has 15 residues. Trimming cost V 4 bases and J 7 bases, with 19 bases left between them. The CDR3 protein is CASSYRTGLWPGYTF. CDR3 in DNA: TGTGCCAGCAGTTACAGGACGGGGCTATGGCCTGGCTACACCTTC.

The chain joins TRBV14 to TRBJ2-1; 13 bases are shared with TRBD2. Trimming cost V 4 bases and J 0 bases; bases outside gene matches: 12. The CDR3 is 20 residues long. The germline CDR1 and CDR2 sequences are SGHDN and FVKESK. CDR3 in DNA: TGTGCCAGCAGCCCTATCCTGACTAGCGGGAGGACCCGCTCCTACAATGAGCAGTTCTTC. The encoded protein is CASSPILTSGRTRSYNEQFF.

CDR3 nucleotide sequence: TGTGCCAGCAGCGAACAAGGCGGGGAAGAGACCCAGTACTTC. As protein: CASSEQGGEETQYF. The V and J genes are TRBV11-1 and TRBJ2-5, with a weak D call TRBD2 (6 bases). In germline, CDR1 is SGHAT, CDR2 FQDESV (reference sequence). The CDR3 contains 14 residues. V was trimmed by 5 bases and J by 3 bases, leaving 13 bases between them.

The rearrangement joins TRBV9 to TRBJ2-1; D remains unclear. The V end lost 0 bases, the J end lost 4 bases, and 5 bases lay between the germline ends. There are 13 residues in the CDR3. Germline-derived CDR1 and CDR2 are SGDLS and YYNGEE. The CDR3, as DNA: TGTGCCAGCAGCGTAGTACCATACAATGAGCAGTTCTTC. Amino acid sequence: CASSVVPYNEQFF.

This rearrangement joins TRBV6-1 to TRBJ2-7; D call uncertain. CDR3 length: 15 amino acids. CDR1 and CDR2 from the germline V gene are MNHNS and SASEGT. V was shortened by 3 bases and J by 0 bases, with 12 bases between the two germline ends. CDR3 coding DNA: TGTGCCAGCAGTGATGTATGGCTGAGCTCCTACGAGCAGTACTTC. The encoded protein is CASSDVWLSSYEQYF.

This sequence joins TRBV5-6 and TRBJ2-7; 13 bases are shared with TRBD2. V shed 4 bases and J 4 bases; nucleotides not matched to a gene: 5. CDR3 length equals 15 residues. CDR1 is SGHDT and CDR2 is YYEEEE in the germline V gene. The chain's CDR3 is CASSAWGLAGYEQYF. CDR3 in DNA: TGTGCCAGCAGCGCCTGGGGACTAGCGGGATACGAGCAGTACTTC. The whole variable domain, filled in from reference TRBV5-6 and TRBJ2-7, reads DAGVTQSPTHLIKTRGQQVTLRCSPKSGHDTVSWYQQALGQGPQFIFQYYEEEERQRGNFPDRFSGHQFPNYSSELNVNALLLGDSALYLCASSAWGLAGYEQYFGPGTRLTVT.